This T cell receptor (beta chain) is drawn from a study of T cell repertoires in cytomegalovirus infection. TCRdb reanalysed the reads using MiXCR and keeps one entry per CDR3 protein. The sample has about 160,000 distinct CDR3 sequences, 15% to 20% seen once. This clonotype was seen ten or more times. The CDR3 sequence is 16 residues long. CDR1 is SGHTA and CDR2 is FQGNSA in the germline V gene. V lost 7 bases and J lost 0, with 13 bases in between. The V gene is TRBV7-2, the J gene TRBJ2-6; D is undetermined. The sequence was obtained from a human donor in good health (CMV status not recorded). Some clones in this sample may be carry-over from other donors' samples. Sample: CD8+ T cells from PBMCs. CDR3 in DNA: TGTGCCAGCATCGGGCCCCCCTTCTCTGGGGCCAACGTCCTGACTTTC. Protein product: CASIGPPFSGANVLTF.